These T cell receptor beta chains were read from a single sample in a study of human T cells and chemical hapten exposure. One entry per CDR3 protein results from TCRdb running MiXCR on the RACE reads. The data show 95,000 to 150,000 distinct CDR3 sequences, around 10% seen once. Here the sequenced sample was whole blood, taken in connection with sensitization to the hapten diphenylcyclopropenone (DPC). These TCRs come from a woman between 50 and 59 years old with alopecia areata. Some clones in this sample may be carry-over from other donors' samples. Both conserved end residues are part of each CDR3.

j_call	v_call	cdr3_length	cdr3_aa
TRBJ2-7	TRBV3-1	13	CASSQDPGAREYF
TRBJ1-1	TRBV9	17	CASSAPGQGAANTEAFF
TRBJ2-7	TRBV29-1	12	CSVKTVIYEQYF
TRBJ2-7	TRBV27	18	CASSPKPPGGKQSYEQYF
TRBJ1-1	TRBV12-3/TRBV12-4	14	CASSWGGGLGEAFF
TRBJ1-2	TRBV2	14	CASSATALRGGYTF
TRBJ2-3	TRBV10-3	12	CASYNGRNTQYF
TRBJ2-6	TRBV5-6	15	CASSFRGSGANVLTF
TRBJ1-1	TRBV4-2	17	CASSQGSSGSGNTEAFF
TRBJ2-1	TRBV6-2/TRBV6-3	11	CASSYVNKQFF
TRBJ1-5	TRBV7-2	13	CASSFGSYQPQHF
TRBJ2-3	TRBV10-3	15	CAITPEQGITDTQYF
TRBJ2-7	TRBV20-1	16	CSAPGLAGVRSYEQYF
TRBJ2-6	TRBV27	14	CASSLGTGANVLTF
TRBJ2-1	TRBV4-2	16	CASSLTTGISYNEQFF
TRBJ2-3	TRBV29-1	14	CSVSGKLLTDTQYF
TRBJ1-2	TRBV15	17	CATSRDHGAGGLYGYTF
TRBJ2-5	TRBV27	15	CAAGTSGSRPETQYF
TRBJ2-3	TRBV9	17	CASSGSWRRAPGDTQYF
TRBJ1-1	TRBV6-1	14	CASSNRGLNTEAFF
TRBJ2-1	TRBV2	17	CASSLQGLVLTYNEQFF
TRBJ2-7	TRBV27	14	CASSPRDGAYEQYF
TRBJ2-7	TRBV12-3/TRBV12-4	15	CARSRMGPSSYEQYF
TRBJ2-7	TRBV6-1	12	CATQNPRDEQYF
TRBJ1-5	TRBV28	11	CASSSRQPQHF
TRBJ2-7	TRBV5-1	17	CASSPVGGEGPRNEQYF
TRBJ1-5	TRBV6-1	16	CASSEEAGIFNQPQHF
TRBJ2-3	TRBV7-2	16	CASSLAGGGVTDTQYF
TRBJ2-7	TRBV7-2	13	CASSPQVRAEQYF
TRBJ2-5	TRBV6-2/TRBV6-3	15	CASSYGGAGGETQYF
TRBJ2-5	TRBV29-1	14	CSVEGGRFGVTQYF